These 17 T cell receptor beta chains originate from one sample sequenced in a study of blood T cells in healthy people across ages. The authors ran a second PCR of roughly 7 to 11 cycles using a sample-barcoded 5' primer and a J-beta primer mix. From the 5' RACE reads, TCRdb called clonotypes with MiXCR, one entry per CDR3 protein. The sample shows approximately 580,000 distinct CDR3 sequences, more than 20% of them seen only once. The sample also formed part of further work on T cells of mothers and their children.

Sequenced input: blood. The source of these receptors is a boy aged 5-17 years in good health.

This clonotype was detected only a few times. This chain joins TRBV20-1 and TRBJ2-1, with D unclear. The germline V gene encodes CDR1 DFQATT and CDR2 SNEGSKA (reference sequence). V lost 4 bases, J lost 0 bases, and 10 bases lay in between. The CDR3 length is 14 residues. CDR3 in amino acids: CSAIGYSSYNEQFF. The CDR3, as DNA: TGCAGTGCTATAGGATACAGCTCCTACAATGAGCAGTTCTTC.

J is TRBJ2-1 and V is TRBV7-6; a possible D gene is TRBD1 (8 bases). The CDR3 has 12 residues. Germline CDR1 reads SGHVS; CDR2 reads FNYEAQ. With 3 bases removed from V and 14 bases from J, the gap between germline ends came to 14 bases. CDR3 nucleotide sequence: TGTGCCAGCAGCTTGACAGGGGAGGGAAAGTTCTTC. This sequence encodes CASSLTGEGKFF.

The CDR3 loop is CSALSPEGGIHVGGELFF. In DNA, the CDR3 is TGCAGTGCTCTCTCCCCGGAAGGGGGCATACATGTTGGCGGGGAGCTGTTTTTT. This sequence joins TRBV20-1 and TRBJ2-2; 7 nucleotides agree with TRBD1. Germline loops: CDR1 DFQATT, CDR2 SNEGSKA (reference sequence). The CDR3 spans 18 residues. The V gene end was trimmed by 5 bases and the J gene end by 7 bases; junction bases not matched to a gene: 22.

The chain employs TRBV7-3 and TRBJ1-1, with a possible D match to TRBD1 (5 bases). The CDR3 spans 14 residues. Germline assignment: CDR1 SGHTA and CDR2 FQGTGA. Trimming removed 5 bases from V and 1 base from J, with 11 bases in between. As DNA, the CDR3 is TGTGCCAGCAGCCCCTTGGGGCCGAACACTGAAGCTTTCTTT. Its translation: CASSPLGPNTEAFF. The whole variable domain, remainder taken from reference TRBV7-3 and TRBJ1-1, is GAGVSQTPSNKVTEKGKYVELRCDPISGHTALYWYRQSLGQGPEFLIYFQGTGAADDSGLPNDRFFAVRPEGSVSTLKIQRTERGDSAVYLCASSPLGPNTEAFFGQGTRLTVV.

The J gene is TRBJ2-2, the V gene TRBV29-1, with TRBD1 matching over 7 bases. The CDR3 is made up of 14 amino acids. The V segment lost 3 bases and the J segment 7 bases; nucleotides outside the gene matches: 8. Germline lookup yields CDR1 SQVTM and CDR2 ANQGSEA. CDR3 sequence reads: CSVDDDREVGELFF. As DNA, the CDR3 is TGCAGCGTTGACGATGACAGGGAAGTCGGGGAGCTGTTTTTT.

This clonotype was found many times. The chain couples TRBV7-2 to TRBJ1-6; TRBD1 matches at 7 bases. Germline V CDR1 and CDR2: SGHTA, FQGNSA. Unmatched junction bases numbered 4, after V lost 2 bases and J lost 0 bases. This CDR3 has 17 amino acids. The chain's CDR3 is CASSLMRTGSYNSPLHF. Here the CDR3 DNA reads TGTGCCAGCAGCTTAATGCGGACAGGCTCCTATAATTCACCCCTCCACTTT.

The CDR3 is CASSLTRLAGGTDTQYF. As DNA, the CDR3 is TGTGCCAGCAGCTTAACGAGGCTAGCGGGGGGCACAGATACGCAGTATTTT. V usage is TRBV7-3 and J usage is TRBJ2-3; 10 bases are shared with TRBD2. Germline-derived CDR1 and CDR2 are SGHTA and FQGTGA. V lost 0 bases to trimming and J lost 1 base; unmatched junction nucleotides: 4. This CDR3 has 17 residues.

A few counts support this clonotype. No conserved phenylalanine or tryptophan is present at the end of the CDR3, so a read error is the likely explanation. The J gene is TRBJ2-7, the V gene TRBV29-1; no clear D. V lost 7 bases, J lost 0 bases, and 13 bases lay in between. The CDR3 has 13 residues. Per the germline V gene, CDR1 is SQVTM and CDR2 is ANQGSEA. The CDR3 sequence: CSALQGASYEQYL. CDR3 nucleotides: TGCAGCGCACTGCAAGGAGCCTCCTACGAGCAGTACCTC.

This clonotype has more than one count but fewer than ten. The V gene is TRBV3-1, the J gene TRBJ2-7, with TRBD2 matching 13 bases. The DNA end is a closer match to TRBJ2-1, so the J assignment may be wrong. Per germline, CDR1 LGHDT and CDR2 YNNKEL (reference sequence). This CDR3 comprises 15 residues. CDR3 bases: TGTGCCAGCAGCTTAGGACTAGCGGGAGAAGCTGAGCAGTTCTTC. It translates to CASSLGLAGEAEQFF.

This clonotype was recorded at least ten times. The rearrangement joins TRBV3-1 to TRBJ2-7; 11 bases align to TRBD2. Germline values: CDR1 LGHDT, CDR2 YNNKEL (reference sequence). Trimming removed 3 bases from V and 1 base from J; junction bases left unmatched: 5. The CDR3 consists of 16 residues. In DNA, the CDR3 is TGTGCCAGCAGCCAGACCGGGACTAGCGGATCCTACGAGCAGTACTTC. Translating gives CASSQTGTSGSYEQYF.

The chain employs TRBV7-8 and TRBJ2-1; the match to TRBD2 covers 10 bases. Germline assignment: CDR1 SGHVS and CDR2 FQNEAQ. Trimming removed 5 bases from V and 6 bases from J; junction bases left unmatched: 10. CDR3 length: 16 residues. The CDR3: CASSTSRLAGANEQFF. The CDR3 DNA reads TGTGCCAGCAGCACTAGCAGGCTAGCGGGAGCCAATGAGCAGTTCTTC.

Details on this clonotype: One end of the junction varies from germline; a read error may be responsible. This sequence joins TRBV27 and TRBJ2-5; maybe TRBD2 (5 bases). The CDR3 contains 11 residues. Germline V gives CDR1 MNHEY, CDR2 SMNVEV (reference sequence). CDR3 in amino acids: CASGPQETQYF. CDR3 bases: TGCGCCAGCGGACCCCAAGAGACCCAGTACTTC.

This clonotype was recorded a few times. The rearrangement uses TRBV7-3 and TRBJ1-2; 10 nucleotides align to TRBD1. Germline V lookup: CDR1 SGHTA, CDR2 FQGTGA. The J segment lost 7 bases and the V segment lost 5 bases, leaving 13 bases of the junction unmatched. CDR3 length equals 16 residues. CDR3 loop: CASSDPDRGSLGGYTF. In nucleotides, the CDR3 is TGTGCCAGCAGCGACCCGGACAGGGGGAGTCTGGGTGGCTACACCTTC.

The rearrangement joins TRBV14 to TRBJ2-7, with 11 bases fitting TRBD2. Per the germline V gene, CDR1 is SGHDN and CDR2 is FVKESK. Unmatched junction bases numbered 6, after V lost 6 bases and J lost 5 bases. This CDR3 has 14 amino acids. The CDR3 DNA reads as TGTGCCAGCAGAACTAGCGGGAGTCCCCACGAGCAGTACTTC. Translation gives CASRTSGSPHEQYF.

This clonotype was detected a few times. The chain uses TRBV20-1 and TRBJ2-7; 10 bases map to TRBD2. Gene TRBJ2-1 matches the end of the DNA better, so the J call may be wrong. The germline V gene has CDR1 DFQATT and CDR2 SNEGSKA (reference sequence). The CDR3 length is 13 residues. The DNA for the CDR3 is TGCAGTGAACTAGCGGGGAGAGTGGGTGAGCAGTTCTTC. Protein product: CSELAGRVGEQFF.

The genes are TRBV7-9 and TRBJ1-5, with TRBD1 identical over 7 bases. V dropped 1 base and J dropped 5; count of bases not matched to a gene: 2. This CDR3 has 14 amino acids. Germline V gives CDR1 SEHNR, CDR2 FQNEAQ (reference sequence). CDR3: CASSLGQGDQPQHF. In DNA, the CDR3 is TGTGCCAGCAGCTTAGGTCAGGGGGATCAGCCCCAGCATTTT.

This clonotype has just a few counts. This chain uses TRBV6-6 with TRBJ1-5; the D gene is possibly TRBD1 (5 bases). The V and J ends lost 7 bases and 0 bases respectively, with 13 bases between them. The CDR3 contains 15 residues. From germline, CDR1 is MNHNY and CDR2 SVGAGI (reference sequence). The CDR3 DNA follows: TGTGCCAGCAAGTGGGGCAGGGATAGCAATCAGCCCCAGCATTTT. It translates to CASKWGRDSNQPQHF.